This T cell receptor beta chain was found in a study of T cell responses to AZD1222 COVID-19 vaccine. Study overall: It was second doses at about 4 or about 12 weeks that were pooled. Study findings and constraints: The peak T cell response came first, and repertoires were sampled only after it.

Comment on this clone: The antigen is not known.

With 0 bases clipped from V and 12 bases from J, the junction kept 13 bases outside the gene matches. Germline V lookup: CDR1 LGHNA, CDR2 YSLEER. CDR3 length: 16 residues. The protocol was immunoSEQ multiplex PCR, while the TCRdb copy is restricted to in-frame clones and leaves out a portion. The profile shows 120,000 to 150,000 clones, under 95% of them singletons. Sequenced here: peripheral blood, sampled on day 0 of AZD1222 vaccination. The J gene is TRBJ1-2, the V gene TRBV4-3, with TRBD1 identical over 10 bases. The clonotype comes from an adult in good health. The CDR3 DNA follows: TGCGCCAGCAGCCAAGACTCTTCAGGGACAGGGGTGGGGAACACCTTC. It specifies CASSQDSSGTGVGNTF.